This T cell receptor (beta chain) is drawn from a study of T-cell memory formation after mild COVID-19. Study-wide results and limits: A balance of CD4 and CD8 characterized clones contracting day 15 to 85, whereas later expanders leaned CD4+. Proof of SARS-CoV-2 specificity was absent for the second-wave clones that crested on day 37. Largely, contracting CD4+ clones fell within CM and EM, and contracting CD8+ clones within EMRA.

As regards this clonotype: The target antigen is unknown.

From 5'RACE with constant-segment primers came TCR alpha and TCR beta cDNA libraries that carried sample barcodes and UMIs. TCRdb fed the 5' RACE reads into MiXCR, producing one record per CDR3 protein. The sample has around 410,000 distinct CDR3 sequences; 20% to 30% are singletons. The TCR was taken from an adult woman who had mild COVID-19 (a few samples of this study predate the infection). Cell type and time point are not known. What was sequenced was PBMCs or a T cell subset sorted from them (not recorded which).

The CDR3 DNA reads TGTGCCAGCAGTCAATTACGACTAGCGGAAACCTACGAGCAGTACTTC. Amino acids: CASSQLRLAETYEQYF. This chain connects TRBV6-6 to TRBJ2-7, with 9 bases aligning to TRBD2. The length of the CDR3 is 16 residues. The V gene end was trimmed by 5 bases and the J gene end by 2 bases; junction bases not matched to a gene: 10. The germline gives CDR1 MNHNY, CDR2 SVGAGI (reference sequence).